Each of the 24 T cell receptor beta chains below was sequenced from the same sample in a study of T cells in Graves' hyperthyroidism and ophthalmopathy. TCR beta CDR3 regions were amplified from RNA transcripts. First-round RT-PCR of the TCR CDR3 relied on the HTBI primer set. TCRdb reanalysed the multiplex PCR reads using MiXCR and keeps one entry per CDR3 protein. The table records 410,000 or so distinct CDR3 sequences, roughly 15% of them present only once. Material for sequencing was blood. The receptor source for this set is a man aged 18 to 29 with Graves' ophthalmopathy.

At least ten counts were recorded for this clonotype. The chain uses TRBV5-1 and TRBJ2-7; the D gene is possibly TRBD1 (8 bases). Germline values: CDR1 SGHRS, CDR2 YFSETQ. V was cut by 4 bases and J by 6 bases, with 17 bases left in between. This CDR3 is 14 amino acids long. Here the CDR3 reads CASSQTGGVSEQYF. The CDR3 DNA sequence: TGCGCCAGCAGCCAAACAGGGGGGGTATCCGAGCAGTACTTC.

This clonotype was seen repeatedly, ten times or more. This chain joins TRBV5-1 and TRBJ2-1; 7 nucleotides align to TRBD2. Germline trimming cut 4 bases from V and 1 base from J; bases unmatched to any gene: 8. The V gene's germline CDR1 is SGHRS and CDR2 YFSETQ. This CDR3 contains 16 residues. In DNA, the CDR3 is TGCGCCAGCAGCCCACTAGCAGCGGGGTCCTACAATGAGCAGTTCTTC. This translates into CASSPLAAGSYNEQFF.

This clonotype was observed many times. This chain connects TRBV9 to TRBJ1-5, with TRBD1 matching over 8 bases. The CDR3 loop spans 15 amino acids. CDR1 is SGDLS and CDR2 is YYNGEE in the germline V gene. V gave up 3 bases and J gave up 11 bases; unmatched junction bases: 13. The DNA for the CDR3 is TGTGCCAGCAGCGCCGGGGACAGGCCCAGGTTGGCCCAGCATTTT. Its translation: CASSAGDRPRLAQHF.

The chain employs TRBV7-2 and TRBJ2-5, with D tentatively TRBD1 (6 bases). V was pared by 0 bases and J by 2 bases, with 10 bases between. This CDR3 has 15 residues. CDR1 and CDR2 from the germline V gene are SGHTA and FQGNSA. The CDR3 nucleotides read TGTGCCAGCAGCTTAGCCGGGACATCTCAAGAGACCCAGTACTTC. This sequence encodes CASSLAGTSQETQYF.

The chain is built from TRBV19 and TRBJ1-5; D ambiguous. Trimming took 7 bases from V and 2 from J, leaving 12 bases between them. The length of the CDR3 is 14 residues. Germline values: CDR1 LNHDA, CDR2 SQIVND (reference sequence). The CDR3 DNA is TGTGCCAGTACCCCTTACGGGGGCAATCAGCCCCAGCATTTT. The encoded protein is CASTPYGGNQPQHF.

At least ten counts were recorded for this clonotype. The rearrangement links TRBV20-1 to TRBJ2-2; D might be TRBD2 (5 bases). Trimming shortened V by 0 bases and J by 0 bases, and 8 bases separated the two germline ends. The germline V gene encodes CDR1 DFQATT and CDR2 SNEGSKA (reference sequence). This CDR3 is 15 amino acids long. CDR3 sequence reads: CSAREIAPNTGELFF. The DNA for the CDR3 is TGCAGTGCTAGAGAGATAGCGCCGAACACCGGGGAGCTGTTTTTT.

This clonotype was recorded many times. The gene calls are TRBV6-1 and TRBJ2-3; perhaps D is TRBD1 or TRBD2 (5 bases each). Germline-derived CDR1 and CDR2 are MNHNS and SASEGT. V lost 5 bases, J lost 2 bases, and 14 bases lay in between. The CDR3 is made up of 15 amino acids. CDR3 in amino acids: CASSPRDGITDTQYF. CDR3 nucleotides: TGTGCCAGCAGTCCACGGGACGGAATCACAGATACGCAGTATTTT.

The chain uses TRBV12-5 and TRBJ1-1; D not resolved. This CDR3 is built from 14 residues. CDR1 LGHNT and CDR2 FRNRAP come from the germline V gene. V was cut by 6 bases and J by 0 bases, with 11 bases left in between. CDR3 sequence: CASGPRNMNTEAFF. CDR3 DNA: TGTGCTAGTGGCCCCAGAAATATGAACACTGAAGCTTTCTTT.

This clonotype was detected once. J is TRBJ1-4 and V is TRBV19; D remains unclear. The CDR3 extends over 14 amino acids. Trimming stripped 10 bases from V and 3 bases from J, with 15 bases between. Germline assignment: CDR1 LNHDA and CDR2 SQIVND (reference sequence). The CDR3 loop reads CATKNRAPNEKLFF. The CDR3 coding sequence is TGTGCCACGAAGAATCGGGCCCCTAATGAAAAACTGTTTTTT. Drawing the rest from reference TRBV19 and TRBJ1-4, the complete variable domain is DGGITQSPKYLFRKEGQNVTLSCEQNLNHDAMYWYRQDPGQGLRLIYYSQIVNDFQKGDIAEGYSVSREKKESFPLTVTSAQKNPTAFYLCATKNRAPNEKLFFGSGTQLSVL.

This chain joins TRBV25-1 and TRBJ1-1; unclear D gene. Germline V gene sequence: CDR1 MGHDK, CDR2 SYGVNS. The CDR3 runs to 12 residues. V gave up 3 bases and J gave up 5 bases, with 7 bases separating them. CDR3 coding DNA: TGTGCCAGCAGTGACCAATGGACTGAAGCTTTCTTT. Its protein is CASSDQWTEAFF.

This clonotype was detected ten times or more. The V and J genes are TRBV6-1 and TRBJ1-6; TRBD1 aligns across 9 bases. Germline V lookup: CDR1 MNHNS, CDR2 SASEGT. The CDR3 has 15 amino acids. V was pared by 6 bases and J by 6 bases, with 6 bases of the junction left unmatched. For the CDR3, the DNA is TGTGCCAGCAGCGGGACAGGGAGCGGTAATTCACCCCTCCACTTT. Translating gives CASSGTGSGNSPLHF.

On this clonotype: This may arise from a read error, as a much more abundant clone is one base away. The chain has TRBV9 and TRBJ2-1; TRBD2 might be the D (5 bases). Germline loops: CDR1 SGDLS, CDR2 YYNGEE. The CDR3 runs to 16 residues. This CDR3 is CVSSGRRSNPYNEQFF. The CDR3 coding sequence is TGTGTCAGCAGCGGTCGCAGGTCCAATCCTTACAATGAGCAGTTCTTC.

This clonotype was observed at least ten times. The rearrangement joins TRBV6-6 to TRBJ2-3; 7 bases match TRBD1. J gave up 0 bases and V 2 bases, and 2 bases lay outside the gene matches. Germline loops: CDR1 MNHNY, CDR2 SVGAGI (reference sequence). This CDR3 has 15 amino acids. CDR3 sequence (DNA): TGTGCCAGCAGTTACGGGACAGCTAGCACAGATACGCAGTATTTT. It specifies CASSYGTASTDTQYF.

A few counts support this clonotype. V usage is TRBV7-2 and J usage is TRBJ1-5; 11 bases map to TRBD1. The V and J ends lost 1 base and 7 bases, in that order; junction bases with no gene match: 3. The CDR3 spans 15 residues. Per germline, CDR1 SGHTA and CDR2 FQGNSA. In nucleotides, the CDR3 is TGTGCCAGCAGCTTAGGGACAGGGGGCCGACAGCCCCAGCATTTT. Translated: CASSLGTGGRQPQHF. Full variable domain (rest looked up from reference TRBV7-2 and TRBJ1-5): GAGVSQSPSNKVTEKGKDVELRCDPISGHTALYWYRQSLGQGLEFLIYFQGNSAPDKSGLPSDRFSAERTGGSVSTLTIQRTQQEDSAVYLCASSLGTGGRQPQHFGDGTRLSIL.

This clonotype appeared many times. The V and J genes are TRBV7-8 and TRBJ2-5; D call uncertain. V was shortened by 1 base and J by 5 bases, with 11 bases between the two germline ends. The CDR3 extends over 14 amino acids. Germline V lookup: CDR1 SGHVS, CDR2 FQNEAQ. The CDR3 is CASSLDPSDETQYF. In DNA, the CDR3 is TGTGCCAGCAGCTTAGACCCCTCAGATGAGACCCAGTACTTC.

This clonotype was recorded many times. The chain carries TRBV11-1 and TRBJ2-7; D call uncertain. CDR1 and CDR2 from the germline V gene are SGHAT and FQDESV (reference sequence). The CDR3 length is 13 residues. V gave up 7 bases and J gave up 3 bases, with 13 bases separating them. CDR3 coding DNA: TGTGCCAGCACCTACACGGGTTTCTACGAGCAGTACTTC. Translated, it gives CASTYTGFYEQYF.

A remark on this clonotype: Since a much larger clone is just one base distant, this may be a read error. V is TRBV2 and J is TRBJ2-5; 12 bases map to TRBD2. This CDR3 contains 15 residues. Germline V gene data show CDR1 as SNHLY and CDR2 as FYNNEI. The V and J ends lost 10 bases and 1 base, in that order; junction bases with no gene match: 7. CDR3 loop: CATRLAGEVQETQYF. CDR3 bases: TGTGCCACCCGACTAGCGGGAGAGGTCCAAGAGACCCAGTACTTC.

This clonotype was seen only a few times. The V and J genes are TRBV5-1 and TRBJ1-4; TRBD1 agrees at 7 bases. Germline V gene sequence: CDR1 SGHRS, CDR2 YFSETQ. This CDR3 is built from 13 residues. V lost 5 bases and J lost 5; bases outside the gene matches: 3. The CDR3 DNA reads TGCGCCAGCAGGGGACAGCCCAATGAAAAACTGTTTTTT. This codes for CASRGQPNEKLFF.

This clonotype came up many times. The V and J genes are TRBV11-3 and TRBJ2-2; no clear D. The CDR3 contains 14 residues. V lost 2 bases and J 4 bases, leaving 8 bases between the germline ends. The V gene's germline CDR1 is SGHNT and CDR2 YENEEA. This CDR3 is CASSLMTLTGELFF. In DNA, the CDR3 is TGTGCCAGCAGCTTAATGACCCTCACCGGGGAGCTGTTTTTT.

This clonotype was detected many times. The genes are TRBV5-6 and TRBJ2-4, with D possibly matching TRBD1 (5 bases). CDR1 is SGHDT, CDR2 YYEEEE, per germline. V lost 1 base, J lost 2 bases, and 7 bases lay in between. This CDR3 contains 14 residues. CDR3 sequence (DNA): TGTGCCAGCAGCTTGCAGGGAACCAAAAACATTCAGTACTTC. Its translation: CASSLQGTKNIQYF.

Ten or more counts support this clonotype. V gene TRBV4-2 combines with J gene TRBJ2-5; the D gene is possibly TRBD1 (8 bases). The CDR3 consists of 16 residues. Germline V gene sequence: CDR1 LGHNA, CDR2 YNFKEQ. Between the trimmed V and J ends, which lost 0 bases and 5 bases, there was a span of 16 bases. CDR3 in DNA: TGTGCCAGCAGCCAAGATCCAACAGGGGGAGGGGAGACCCAGTACTTC. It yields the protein CASSQDPTGGGETQYF.

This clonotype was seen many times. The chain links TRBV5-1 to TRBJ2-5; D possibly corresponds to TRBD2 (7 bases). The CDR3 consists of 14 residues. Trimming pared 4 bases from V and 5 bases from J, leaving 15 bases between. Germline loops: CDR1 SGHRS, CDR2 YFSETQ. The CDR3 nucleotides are TGCGCCAGCAGCATCGGGGGGCCCGGTGAGACCCAGTACTTC. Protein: CASSIGGPGETQYF. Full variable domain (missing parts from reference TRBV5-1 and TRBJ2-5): KAGVTQTPRYLIKTRGQQVTLSCSPISGHRSVSWYQQTPGQGLQFLFEYFSETQRNKGNFPGRFSGRQFSNSRSEMNVSTLELGDSALYLCASSIGGPGETQYFGPGTRLLVL.

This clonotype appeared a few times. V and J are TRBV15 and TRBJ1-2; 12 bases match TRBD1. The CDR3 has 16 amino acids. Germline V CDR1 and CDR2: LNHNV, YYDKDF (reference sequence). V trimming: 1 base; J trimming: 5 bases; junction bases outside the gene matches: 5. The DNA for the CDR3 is TGTGCCACCAGCAGAGGCCGGGACAGGGGGCCATATGGCTACACCTTC. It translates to CATSRGRDRGPYGYTF.

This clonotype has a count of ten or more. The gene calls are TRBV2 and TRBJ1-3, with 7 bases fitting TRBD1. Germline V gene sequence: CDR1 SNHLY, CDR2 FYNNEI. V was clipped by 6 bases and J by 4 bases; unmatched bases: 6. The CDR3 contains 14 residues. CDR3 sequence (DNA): TGTGCCAGCAGACTCGACAGGGCCGGAAACACCATATATTTT. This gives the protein CASRLDRAGNTIYF.